The subject of this entry is one TCR beta chain. Antigen specificity is unknown. This sample was included in a study of T cell responses to AZD1222 COVID-19 vaccine. As for the study in general: Pooling was applied to second doses at about 4 or about 12 weeks.

TCRdb's table, derived via immunoSEQ multiplex PCR, lists solely in-frame clones and lacks some. Of 54,000 or so clones in the sample, 70% to 90% were seen once. Study results and caveats: Mostly white British, mostly female donors; authors suggested clonal diversity may be underestimated.

The length of the CDR3 is 16 residues. With 2 bases removed from V and 0 bases from J, the gap between germline ends came to 13 bases. CDR1 KGHSH and CDR2 LQKENI come from the germline V gene. J is TRBJ1-2 and V is TRBV18; tentative D call: TRBD1 (6 bases). Sequencing used peripheral blood, obtained on day 0 of AZD1222 vaccination. The TCR originated in an adult in good health. The CDR3 nucleotides are TGTGCCAGCTCACCAGAGGGGGGGGCAACTAACTATGGCTACACCTTC. This codes for CASSPEGGATNYGYTF.